Detailed here is one TCR beta chain. Its antigen is still unknown. The sample comes from a study of T cell responses to AZD1222 COVID-19 vaccine. Overall study results and limits: Among the donors, most were white British and more were female, and clonal diversity was possibly underestimated. With dominance at 160-218 and 743-854, vaccine-associated CD4 TCRs spanned spike. Reports indicate that nearly half of spike-specific TCRs are directed at unmutated variant regions.

Assay: immunoSEQ multiplex PCR; the TCRdb copy retains only in-frame clones and omits some. The table has around 180,000 clones, around 90% seen once. Trimming left V 8 bases short and J 5 bases short, with 16 bases between. Germline V gene lookup returns CDR1 MDHEN and CDR2 SYDVKM. This CDR3 spans 13 amino acids. The source of this sequence is an adult who received the AZD1222 COVID-19 vaccine. Sample: peripheral blood, taken 28 days after the second AZD1222 dose. V and J are TRBV28 and TRBJ2-7; no reliable D call. The CDR3 sequence: CASGPSESNEQYF. The CDR3 region has the DNA TGTGCCAGCGGGCCAAGCGAGAGTAACGAGCAGTACTTC.